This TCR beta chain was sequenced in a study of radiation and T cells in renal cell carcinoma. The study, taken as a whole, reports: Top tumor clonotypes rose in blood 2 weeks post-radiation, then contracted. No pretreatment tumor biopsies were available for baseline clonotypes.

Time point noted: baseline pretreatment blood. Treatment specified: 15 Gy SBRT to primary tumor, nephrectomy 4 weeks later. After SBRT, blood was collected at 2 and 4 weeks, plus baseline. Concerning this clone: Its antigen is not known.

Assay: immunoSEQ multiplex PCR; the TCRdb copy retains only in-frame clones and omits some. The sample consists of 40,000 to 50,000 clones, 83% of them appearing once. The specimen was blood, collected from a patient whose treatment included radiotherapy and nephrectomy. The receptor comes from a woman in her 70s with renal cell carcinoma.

CDR3 amino acids: CASSLSWAQEKLFF. The CDR3 bases are TGTGCCAGCAGTTTATCTTGGGCCCAGGAAAAACTGTTTTTT. This chain connects TRBV27 to TRBJ1-4; D unresolved. Germline CDR1 and CDR2: MNHEY and SMNVEV (reference sequence). This CDR3 spans 14 amino acids. The V and J ends lost 0 bases and 8 bases respectively, with 10 bases between them.